Many counts were recorded for the clone carrying this T cell receptor beta chain. The target antigen is unknown. V lost 4 bases, J lost 0 bases, and 5 bases stayed unmatched. The CDR3 is 15 amino acids. Germline V gives CDR1 SGHKS, CDR2 YYEKEE (reference sequence). Treatment was busulfan-fludarabine conditioning, a marrow graft, and cyclophosphamide on days +3 and +4. The data were taken from a study of T cells after posttransplantation cyclophosphamide. The study, taken as a whole, reports: Recipient CMV seropositivity and CMV reactivation strongly tracked TRB clonality. Later blood repertoires were often dominated by clones from the donor CD8+ memory compartment. Blood and skin or GI T cell repertoires showed limited TRB overlap.

Data came from immunoSEQ multiplex PCR; TCRdb stores just in-frame clones and leaves some out. The specimen has thousands of clones, none found just once. The origin of this receptor is a male patient aged 50 to 59 who received an allogeneic stem cell transplant from an unrelated donor, was CMV-positive, and had acute GVHD only. Some of the T cells may derive from the graft donor. The chain employs TRBV5-5 and TRBJ2-3, with 7 bases aligning to TRBD2. The sample was PBMCs, taken after allogeneic stem cell transplant with posttransplant cyclophosphamide. The CDR3 nucleotides are TGTGCCAGCAGCCAAAGCGGGATTAGCACAGATACGCAGTATTTT. Amino acids: CASSQSGISTDTQYF.